These 5 T cell receptor beta chains originate from one sample sequenced in a study of beta chain features in type 1 diabetes (dated by TCRdb to the late 2010s). Receptor libraries were prepared by the immunoSEQ multiplex PCR assay. The entire isolated RNA was reverse transcribed using the High Capacity cDNA Reverse Transcription Kit, and thus expressed TCRB transcripts were sequenced. TCRdb mirrors the immuneACCESS table, restricted to in-frame sequences. Some clones are absent from its copies; in checked studies, under half trace to an unresolved V gene, and the reason for the others is unknown. The sample profile shows a few hundred thousand clones; around a quarter of them were found once. 3.5% to 4.5% of the sample is held by the ten biggest clonotypes. The sequenced sample was central memory CD4+ T cells from blood. These receptor sequences come from a man aged 25-40 years in good health.

The chain has TRBV9 and TRBJ1-2, with 7 bases identical to TRBD1. CDR1 and CDR2 from the germline V gene are SGDLS and YYNGEE. Germline trimming cut 0 bases from V and 4 bases from J; bases unmatched to any gene: 6. This CDR3 spans 15 amino acids. The CDR3 loop is CASSVALSGGYGYTF. The CDR3 nucleotides are TGTGCCAGCAGCGTAGCCCTTTCAGGGGGCTATGGCTACACCTTC.

This chain joins TRBV19 and TRBJ2-7, with 9 positions matching TRBD2. CDR3 length: 18 residues. Germline loops: CDR1 LNHDA, CDR2 SQIVND (reference sequence). With V trimmed by 0 bases and J by 3 bases, 12 bases remained unmatched. The CDR3 DNA is TGTGCCAGTAGTATAGAAGTTGGGGCTAGCGGGAAGTTCTACGAGCAGTACTTC. Protein: CASSIEVGASGKFYEQYF.

This clone was detected a few times. This chain connects TRBV7-7 to TRBJ1-2; D call uncertain. The ends were cut back, 5 bases at V and 5 bases at J, with 15 bases in the middle. This CDR3 has 14 amino acids. Germline V CDR1 and CDR2: SSHAT, FNYEAQ (reference sequence). The CDR3 protein is CASSPPRVGYGYTF. CDR3 bases: TGTGCCAGCAGCCCCCCAAGGGTAGGGTATGGCTACACCTTC.

This clone was picked up a small number of times. This chain connects TRBV30 to TRBJ2-2; no firm D call. Between the trimmed V and J ends, which lost 1 base and 6 bases, there was a span of 6 bases. The CDR3 has 12 residues. Germline-derived CDR1 and CDR2 are GTSNPN and SVGIG (reference sequence). In DNA form, the CDR3 reads TGTGCCTGGAGTGGCGTCCCCGGGGAGCTGTTTTTT. It yields the protein CAWSGVPGELFF.

This clone turned up a few times. V and J are TRBV4-1 and TRBJ2-2; TRBD2 is a possible D gene (5 bases). In germline, CDR1 is MGHRA, CDR2 YSYEKL. The CDR3 spans 15 residues. V lost 0 bases to trimming and J lost 3 bases, with 8 bases between them. CDR3 protein: CASSQDSGYTGELFF. The DNA of the CDR3 is TGCGCCAGCAGCCAAGACTCGGGGTACACCGGGGAGCTGTTTTTT.